This passage covers 24 T cell receptor beta chains from one sample sequenced in a study of cytotoxic CD8 clonotypes in ibrutinib-treated CLL. Profiling relied on immunoSEQ multiplex PCR, and the TCRdb table lists in-frame clones only, not all of them. The sample includes about 300,000 clones, more than 70% of them seen just once. Sequenced material: PBMCs, taken at disease progression, from a patient treated with ibrutinib. All receptors come from a human donor with chronic lymphocytic leukemia.

This chain links TRBV5-5 with TRBJ1-5; tentatively, D is TRBD1 (5 bases). The V end was cut by 0 bases, the J end by 7 bases, with 14 bases between. Germline V gene lookup returns CDR1 SGHKS and CDR2 YYEKEE (reference sequence). The CDR3 contains 15 residues. In DNA form, the CDR3 reads TGTGCCAGCAGCTTGGATTTGGGGGTGGGGCAGCCCCAGCATTTT. Its translation is CASSLDLGVGQPQHF.

This clone was recorded once. The chain uses TRBV6-6 and TRBJ2-1; 15 bases line up with TRBD2. The trim removed 9 bases at V and 14 bases at J, leaving 5 bases unmatched. The germline CDR1 and CDR2 sequences are MNHNY and SVGAGI (reference sequence). The CDR3 has 12 residues. For the CDR3, the DNA is TGTGCCAGTTCCGGACTAGCGGGAGGGGAGTTCTTC. Its translation: CASSGLAGGEFF.

This clone came up a few times. The chain recombines TRBV19 with TRBJ1-6, with 9 bases lining up with TRBD1. Germline V gene data show CDR1 as LNHDA and CDR2 as SQIVND (reference sequence). V shed 7 bases and J 8 bases; nucleotides not matched to a gene: 9. The CDR3 contains 15 residues. In DNA form, the CDR3 reads TGTGCCAGTACCCCCCGGGGACAGGGATATTCACCCCTCCACTTT. It codes for CASTPRGQGYSPLHF.

This chain connects TRBV9 to TRBJ2-7; the D gene is possibly TRBD1 (6 bases). CDR3 length equals 15 residues. The germline V and J ends were trimmed by 2 bases and 8 bases, with 20 bases remaining between them. The germline gives CDR1 SGDLS, CDR2 YYNGEE. CDR3 amino acids: CASSVGQGISAQQYF. CDR3 in DNA: TGTGCCAGCAGCGTCGGGCAGGGGATATCTGCGCAGCAGTACTTC.

This clone came up a few times. The V gene is TRBV7-6, the J gene TRBJ1-2, with 7 bases that match TRBD1. Germline V gene lookup returns CDR1 SGHVS and CDR2 FNYEAQ. V was pared by 5 bases and J by 3 bases, with 3 bases of the junction left unmatched. The CDR3 spans 13 residues. The CDR3 bases are TGTGCCAGCAGCAGGGACAGCCACTATGGCTACACCTTC. Its translation: CASSRDSHYGYTF.

The chain employs TRBV5-1 and TRBJ2-7; D perhaps matches TRBD1 (6 bases). The germline V gene encodes CDR1 SGHRS and CDR2 YFSETQ. V dropped 2 bases and J dropped 0 bases, with 15 bases sitting between them. CDR3 size: 16 residues. The chain's CDR3 is CASSLAQGTTSYEQYF. CDR3 coding DNA: TGCGCCAGCAGCTTAGCCCAGGGGACGACCTCCTACGAGCAGTACTTC.

This chain connects TRBV5-8 to TRBJ1-2; D uncertain. Trimming took 6 bases from V and 9 from J, leaving 18 bases between them. CDR1 and CDR2 (germline): SGHTS, YDEGEE. CDR3 size: 13 residues. The CDR3 protein is CASKEVLRFRYTF. The CDR3 DNA is TGTGCCAGCAAAGAGGTATTGCGCTTCCGCTACACCTTC.

Notes on this clone: Other DNA sequences in this specimen translate into the identical CDR3. The rearrangement uses TRBV15 and TRBJ2-3; D gene ambiguous. CDR1 and CDR2 (germline): LNHNV, YYDKDF (reference sequence). This CDR3 is built from 13 residues. V was cut by 0 bases and J by 6 bases, with 7 bases left in between. CDR3 loop: CATSRDLEDTQYF. Here the CDR3 DNA reads TGTGCCACCAGCAGAGATCTTGAGGATACGCAGTATTTT.

The gene calls are TRBV10-3 and TRBJ1-5; tentative D call: TRBD1 (6 bases). Germline V gives CDR1 ENHRY, CDR2 SYGVKD. The CDR3 spans 16 residues. Trimming took off 10 bases at V and 0 bases at J, with 19 bases between the two ends. DNA for the CDR3: TGTGCCACCCAGGTAGGGGGACCAAATAGCAATCAGCCCCAGCATTTT. It encodes CATQVGGPNSNQPQHF.

J is TRBJ1-2 and V is TRBV15; 7 bases agree with TRBD1. CDR1 and CDR2 (germline): LNHNV, YYDKDF (reference sequence). This CDR3 is 15 amino acids long. After removal of 1 base from V and 4 bases from J, the junction contained 6 bases not matched to a gene. The CDR3 coding sequence is TGTGCCACCAGCAGAGTCGGGGACAGCTCCTATGGCTACACCTTC. It is translated as CATSRVGDSSYGYTF.

This clone was seen a handful of times. The chain employs TRBV27 and TRBJ2-7, with D uncertain. In germline, CDR1 is MNHEY, CDR2 SMNVEV (reference sequence). CDR3 size: 14 residues. Trimming left V 4 bases short and J 6 bases short, with 16 bases between. Here the CDR3 DNA reads TGTGCCAGCAGTTCCTACTGGACGGCCACCGAGCAGTACTTC. This sequence encodes CASSSYWTATEQYF.

V usage is TRBV2 and J usage is TRBJ2-6; 7 bases are a match to TRBD1. J was trimmed by 2 bases and V by 4 bases; bases with no gene match: 11. Germline lookup yields CDR1 SNHLY and CDR2 FYNNEI. This CDR3 comprises 18 residues. CDR3 sequence reads: CASSGGVTGTAGANVLTF. The CDR3 DNA reads TGTGCCAGCAGTGGGGGAGTGACAGGGACAGCTGGGGCCAACGTCCTGACTTTC.

The genes are TRBV19 and TRBJ2-6; the match to TRBD1 covers 9 bases. This CDR3 contains 18 residues. The junction had 7 bases not matched to a gene; V was cut back by 4 bases and J by 0 bases. The V gene's germline CDR1 is LNHDA and CDR2 SQIVND (reference sequence). The CDR3 region is CASSTWTGARSGANVLTF. The CDR3 DNA reads as TGTGCCAGTAGTACGTGGACAGGGGCCCGCTCTGGGGCCAACGTCCTGACTTTC.

The J gene is TRBJ2-7, the V gene TRBV19, with D possibly matching TRBD1 (6 bases). Germline V gene data show CDR1 as LNHDA and CDR2 as SQIVND (reference sequence). V lost 4 bases and J lost 3, with 13 bases in between. The CDR3 runs to 14 residues. CDR3 protein: CASSRQAAYYEQYF. The CDR3 DNA reads as TGTGCCAGTAGTAGACAGGCGGCGTACTACGAGCAGTACTTC. Filled out from reference TRBV19 and TRBJ2-7, the complete variable domain reads DGGITQSPKYLFRKEGQNVTLSCEQNLNHDAMYWYRQDPGQGLRLIYYSQIVNDFQKGDIAEGYSVSREKKESFPLTVTSAQKNPTAFYLCASSRQAAYYEQYFGPGTRLTVT.

This clone has only a few counts. The genes are TRBV5-1 and TRBJ1-6, with D possibly matching TRBD1 (5 bases). Germline V gene sequence: CDR1 SGHRS, CDR2 YFSETQ. V dropped 7 bases and J dropped 7 bases, with 15 bases sitting between them. CDR3 length: 14 amino acids. For the CDR3, the DNA is TGCGCCAGCGCCCTGACAGCGGTCAATTCACCCCTCCACTTT. This codes for CASALTAVNSPLHF.

This rearrangement joins TRBV19 to TRBJ1-1; D unclear. V shed 7 bases and J shed 6 bases, with 15 bases lying between them. This CDR3 region has 13 residues. Germline V gives CDR1 LNHDA, CDR2 SQIVND (reference sequence). The chain's CDR3 is CASTQSPSAEAFF. DNA for the CDR3: TGTGCCAGTACCCAATCTCCGAGCGCTGAAGCTTTCTTT.

This clone was counted between two and nine times. The V gene is TRBV7-9, the J gene TRBJ2-2; no definite D call. This CDR3 comprises 12 residues. With 5 bases removed from V and 7 bases from J, the gap between germline ends came to 8 bases. Germline V CDR1 and CDR2: SEHNR, FQNEAQ (reference sequence). CDR3: CASSTTNGELFF. CDR3 nucleotide sequence: TGTGCCAGCAGCACGACAAACGGGGAGCTGTTTTTT.

The rearrangement links TRBV6-7 to TRBJ2-7, with a possible D match to TRBD1 (6 bases). TRBV6-7 is given ORF status, its function remaining uncertain. The CDR3 is made up of 16 amino acids. The germline V and J ends were trimmed by 0 bases and 5 bases, with 17 bases remaining between them. In nucleotides, the CDR3 is TGTGCCAGCAGTTACTCGACGGGACAAGGGGCGGACGAGCAGTACTTC. Its protein product is CASSYSTGQGADEQYF.

The chain employs TRBV10-3 and TRBJ2-7; D is possibly TRBD1 (6 bases). V dropped 2 bases and J dropped 5 bases, with 13 bases sitting between them. CDR3 length: 14 amino acids. CDR1 and CDR2 from the germline V gene are ENHRY and SYGVKD. The CDR3 nucleotides read TGTGCCATCAGTGAGGTGGCAGGGGACAACGAGCAGTACTTC. Translated, it gives CAISEVAGDNEQYF.

There are a few counts of this clone. This chain joins TRBV11-2 and TRBJ2-2; D is undetermined. V lost 5 bases and J 10 bases, leaving 8 bases between the germline ends. Germline CDR1 SGHAT, CDR2 FQNNGV. CDR3 length: 11 residues. DNA of the CDR3: TGTGCCAGCAGCCCGTTCTTGGAGCTGTTTTTT. It is translated as CASSPFLELFF. The whole variable domain, remainder taken from reference TRBV11-2 and TRBJ2-2, is EAGVAQSPRYKIIEKRQSVAFWCNPISGHATLYWYQQILGQGPKLLIQFQNNGVVDDSQLPKDRFSAERLKGVDSTLKIQPAKLEDSAVYLCASSPFLELFFGEGSRLTVL.

The rearrangement uses TRBV18 and TRBJ2-5; 13 nucleotides align to TRBD2. The V segment lost 3 bases and the J segment 3 bases; nucleotides outside the gene matches: 7. The CDR3 consists of 17 residues. Germline lookup yields CDR1 KGHSH and CDR2 LQKENI. CDR3 region: CASSPGLAGDNEETQYF. The CDR3 bases are TGTGCCAGCTCACCCGGACTAGCGGGAGATAACGAAGAGACCCAGTACTTC.

In this sample, this clone turned up once. V gene TRBV6-1 combines with J gene TRBJ2-7, with 12 bases matching TRBD2. Looked up from germline, CDR1 is MNHNS and CDR2 is SASEGT. The CDR3 has 16 amino acids. V shed 0 bases, J shed 3 bases, and the junction held 3 bases outside the gene matches. DNA for the CDR3: TGTGCCAGCAGTGAAGCTCCACTAGCGGGAGGCTACGAGCAGTACTTC. It encodes CASSEAPLAGGYEQYF.

This clone was observed a few times. The chain uses TRBV19 and TRBJ1-5, with D hard to call. CDR1 and CDR2 from the germline V gene are LNHDA and SQIVND (reference sequence). V dropped 5 bases and J dropped 1 base, with 12 bases sitting between them. The CDR3 contains 15 residues. The CDR3 DNA is TGTGCCAGTAGTTGGAATCGTGGGAGCAATCAGCCCCAGCATTTT. Translating it yields CASSWNRGSNQPQHF.

The rearrangement links TRBV18 to TRBJ2-1, with 12 bases lining up with TRBD2. Trimming removed 2 bases from V and 10 bases from J; junction bases left unmatched: 9. In germline, CDR1 is KGHSH, CDR2 LQKENI. The CDR3 runs 16 residues. The CDR3 region has the DNA TGTGCCAGCTCACCAAGGACTAGCGGGGCATCCTCGGAGCAGTTCTTC. This encodes CASSPRTSGASSEQFF.